These T cell receptor beta chains were read from a single sample in a study of shared T cell receptors in the human thymus. This table comes from immunoSEQ multiplex PCR, and its TCRdb copy is limited to in-frame clones, with some not included. The sample lists about 610,000 clones, around nine tenths occurring once. This sample was also put to use in a study of human thymus T cells.

Sequenced sample: thymocytes. These receptors were taken from a boy in the first two years of life with a congenital heart defect. Both conserved end residues are part of each CDR3. The D gene is left open where the match is weak. Some rows mark clone size as missing; the rest say once, few, many or name a class of expanded clone.

abundance: .; j_gene: TRBJ1-2; v_gene: TRBV12-5; d_gene: .; CDR3nt: TGTGCTAGTGGTTTGGTCCCAGGAGGAGGAACTAACTATGGCTACACCTTC; CDR3aa: CASGLVPGGGTNYGYTF
abundance: .; j_gene: TRBJ1-3; v_gene: TRBV19; d_gene: TRBD1; CDR3nt: TGTGCCAGTAGACCTCCTGGGGACAGGGCTGGAAACACCATATATTTT; CDR3aa: CASRPPGDRAGNTIYF
abundance: .; j_gene: TRBJ2-7; v_gene: TRBV5-5; d_gene: TRBD2; CDR3nt: TGTGCCAGCAGCTCTGGGGGTAGCGGGAGATCCTACGAGCAGTACTTC; CDR3aa: CASSSGGSGRSYEQYF
abundance: once; j_gene: TRBJ1-2; v_gene: TRBV5-1; d_gene: TRBD1; CDR3nt: TGCGCCAGCAGCCCCCAGGGGGCTTATGGCTACACCTTC; CDR3aa: CASSPQGAYGYTF
abundance: .; j_gene: TRBJ2-1; v_gene: TRBV10-2; d_gene: TRBD2; CDR3nt: TGCGCCAGCAGTGGGACTAGCGGGAGAGAGTACAATGAGCAGTTCTTC; CDR3aa: CASSGTSGREYNEQFF
abundance: .; j_gene: TRBJ2-7; v_gene: TRBV14; d_gene: .; CDR3nt: TGTGCCAGCAGCCCGAGGCCAGCTGGCGAGCAGTACTTC; CDR3aa: CASSPRPAGEQYF
abundance: .; j_gene: TRBJ2-2; v_gene: TRBV28; d_gene: TRBD2; CDR3nt: TGTGCCAGCAGTTTGCGGCGGGAGTGGGGCACCGGGGAGCTGTTTTTT; CDR3aa: CASSLRREWGTGELFF
abundance: .; j_gene: TRBJ2-7; v_gene: TRBV12-5; d_gene: .; CDR3nt: TGTGCTAGTGGTTTGAGCCAGGGCCTAGCCTACGAGCAGTACTTC; CDR3aa: CASGLSQGLAYEQYF
abundance: .; j_gene: TRBJ2-7; v_gene: TRBV5-1; d_gene: TRBD1; CDR3nt: TGCGCCAGCAGCCCCCACGGGGTAGGGGGCGCGGCATACGAGCAGTACTTC; CDR3aa: CASSPHGVGGAAYEQYF
abundance: .; j_gene: TRBJ2-2; v_gene: TRBV12-5; d_gene: .; CDR3nt: TGTGCTAGTGGCCGGGGGTTAAAGGGCGACACCGGGGAGCTGTTTTTT; CDR3aa: CASGRGLKGDTGELFF
abundance: once; j_gene: TRBJ2-7; v_gene: TRBV7-9; d_gene: .; CDR3nt: TGTGCCAGCAGCGCCACAGGACAGACCGAGCAGTACTTC; CDR3aa: CASSATGQTEQYF
abundance: .; j_gene: TRBJ1-5; v_gene: TRBV19; d_gene: TRBD1; CDR3nt: TGTGCCAGTAGTATAAAGGGTGACAGGGGGCAACGCAATCAGCCCCAGCATTTT; CDR3aa: CASSIKGDRGQRNQPQHF
abundance: .; j_gene: TRBJ2-2; v_gene: TRBV7-2; d_gene: .; CDR3nt: TGTGCCAGCAGCCAGGGCGGCGAGGGGACCAGACTGGGGGGCGGGGAGCTGTTTTTT; CDR3aa: CASSQGGEGTRLGGGELFF
abundance: .; j_gene: TRBJ2-4; v_gene: TRBV6-1; d_gene: TRBD2; CDR3nt: TGTGCCAGCAGTCTACTAGCGGGAGAGGAGAACATTCAGTACTTC; CDR3aa: CASSLLAGEENIQYF
abundance: .; j_gene: TRBJ2-5; v_gene: TRBV30; d_gene: TRBD2; CDR3nt: TGTGCCTGGAGTCCGACGAAGCGGGAGAAGCAAGAGACCCAGTACTTC; CDR3aa: CAWSPTKREKQETQYF
abundance: .; j_gene: TRBJ2-7; v_gene: TRBV21-1; d_gene: .; CDR3nt: TGTGCCAGCAGGCTTAGCGGGAGAACATCCTCGCACGAGCAGTACTTC; CDR3aa: CASRLSGRTSSHEQYF
abundance: .; j_gene: TRBJ2-1; v_gene: TRBV19; d_gene: .; CDR3nt: TGTGCCAGTAGTAGCCGGAAGGGGGTTGGAGGCACAAAACACTACAATGAGCAGTTCTTC; CDR3aa: CASSSRKGVGGTKHYNEQFF
abundance: .; j_gene: TRBJ2-4; v_gene: TRBV6-1; d_gene: TRBD1; CDR3nt: TGTGCCAGCAGTGAAGCCCGACAGGGTGGCTCTCTAGCCAAAAACATTCAGTACTTC; CDR3aa: CASSEARQGGSLAKNIQYF
abundance: .; j_gene: TRBJ1-1; v_gene: TRBV15; d_gene: .; CDR3nt: TGTGCCACCAGCAGAGACAGAACTGAAGCTTTCTTT; CDR3aa: CATSRDRTEAFF
abundance: few; j_gene: TRBJ2-5; v_gene: TRBV29-1; d_gene: TRBD2; CDR3nt: TGCAGCGTCGAACGGGGGGTAGGGTGGCAAGAGACCCAGTACTTC; CDR3aa: CSVERGVGWQETQYF
abundance: .; j_gene: TRBJ2-3; v_gene: TRBV27; d_gene: .; CDR3nt: TGTGCCAGCAGTTCTGCCAGGATGAACACAGATACGCAGTATTTT; CDR3aa: CASSSARMNTDTQYF
abundance: .; j_gene: TRBJ2-2; v_gene: TRBV5-1; d_gene: .; CDR3nt: TGCGCCAGCAGCTTTCCCACGAACACCGGGGAGCTGTTTTTT; CDR3aa: CASSFPTNTGELFF
abundance: once; j_gene: TRBJ2-3; v_gene: TRBV25-1; d_gene: .; CDR3nt: TGTGCCTCCAGGGGCCCATTCGGTGATACGCAGTATTTT; CDR3aa: CASRGPFGDTQYF
abundance: .; j_gene: TRBJ2-1; v_gene: TRBV2; d_gene: .; CDR3nt: TGTGCCAGCAGGGAGCGGGCCAGCTCCTACAATGAGCAGTTCTTC; CDR3aa: CASRERASSYNEQFF
abundance: .; j_gene: TRBJ2-1; v_gene: TRBV5-1; d_gene: TRBD2; CDR3nt: TGCGCCAGCAGCTTGCGGGAGGTCCCCTACAATGAGCAGTTCTTC; CDR3aa: CASSLREVPYNEQFF
abundance: .; j_gene: TRBJ1-2; v_gene: TRBV5-6; d_gene: .; CDR3nt: TGTGCCAGCAGCTACCTTTCACAGGGTTTGAATGGCTACACCTTC; CDR3aa: CASSYLSQGLNGYTF
abundance: .; j_gene: TRBJ2-7; v_gene: TRBV18; d_gene: .; CDR3nt: TGTGCCAGCTCACCAGAGTTACCCTCAACTCCCTACGAGCAGTACTTC; CDR3aa: CASSPELPSTPYEQYF
abundance: few; j_gene: TRBJ1-1; v_gene: TRBV5-4; d_gene: .; CDR3nt: TGTGCCAGCAGCTTGAAAGCTACTACTGAAGCTTTCTTT; CDR3aa: CASSLKATTEAFF
abundance: .; j_gene: TRBJ2-1; v_gene: TRBV9; d_gene: TRBD2; CDR3nt: TGTGCCAGCAGCGTAGACGGGAGGCAAGACAATGAGCAGTTCTTC; CDR3aa: CASSVDGRQDNEQFF
abundance: .; j_gene: TRBJ2-7; v_gene: TRBV4-1; d_gene: TRBD2; CDR3nt: TGCGCCAGCAGCCAAGCACTAGCGGGAGTCTACGAGCAGTACTTC; CDR3aa: CASSQALAGVYEQYF
abundance: .; j_gene: TRBJ2-7; v_gene: TRBV5-1; d_gene: TRBD2; CDR3nt: TGCGCCAGCAGCTTGGCCCTGGGAGGGGAGGGCTCCTACGAGCAGTACTTC; CDR3aa: CASSLALGGEGSYEQYF
abundance: .; j_gene: TRBJ2-7; v_gene: TRBV6-5; d_gene: .; CDR3nt: TGTGCCAGCAGCTACGGGGGCCCCTCCTACGAGCAGTACTTC; CDR3aa: CASSYGGPSYEQYF